This T cell receptor (beta chain) was observed in a study of shared clonotypes between healthy human individuals. The germline V and J ends were trimmed by 6 bases and 10 bases, with 13 bases remaining between them. The CDR3 consists of 11 residues. Germline V gene sequence: CDR1 SQVTM, CDR2 ANQGSEA. Produced via immunoSEQ multiplex PCR; TCRdb's table is partial and in-frame only. The top ten clones hold around 0.13% of a sample with under 2,500,000 clones, more than 90% of them seen once. Sequenced material: naive CD4+ T cells sorted from blood. Subset described: CD45RA+ positively selected. The receptor's source is a man between 18 and 29 years old in good health. V and J are TRBV29-1 and TRBJ2-1; D not resolved. The CDR3 protein is CSVVAPWEQFF. CDR3 coding DNA: TGCAGCGTCGTGGCGCCCTGGGAGCAGTTCTTC.